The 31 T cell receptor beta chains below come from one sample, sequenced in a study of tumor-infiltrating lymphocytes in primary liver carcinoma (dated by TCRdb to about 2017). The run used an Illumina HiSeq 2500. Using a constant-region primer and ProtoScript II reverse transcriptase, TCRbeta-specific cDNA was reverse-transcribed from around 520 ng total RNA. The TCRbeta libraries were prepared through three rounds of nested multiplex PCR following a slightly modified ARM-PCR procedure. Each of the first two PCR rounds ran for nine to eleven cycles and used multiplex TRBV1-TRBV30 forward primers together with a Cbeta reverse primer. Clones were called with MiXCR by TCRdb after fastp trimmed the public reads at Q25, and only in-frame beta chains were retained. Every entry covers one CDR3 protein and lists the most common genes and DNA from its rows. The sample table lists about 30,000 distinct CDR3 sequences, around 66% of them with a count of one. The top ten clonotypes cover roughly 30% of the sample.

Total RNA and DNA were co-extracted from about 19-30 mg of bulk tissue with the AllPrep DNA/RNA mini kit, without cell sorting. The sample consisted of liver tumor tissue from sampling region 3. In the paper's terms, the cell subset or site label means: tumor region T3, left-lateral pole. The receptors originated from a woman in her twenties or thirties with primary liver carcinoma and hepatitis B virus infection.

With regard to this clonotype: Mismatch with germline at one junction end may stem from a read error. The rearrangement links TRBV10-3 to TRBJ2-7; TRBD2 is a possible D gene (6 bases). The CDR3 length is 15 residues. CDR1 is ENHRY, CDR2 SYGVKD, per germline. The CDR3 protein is CDISVVGGISYEQYF. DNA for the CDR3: TGTGACATCAGTGTGGTCGGCGGGATATCCTACGAGCAGTACTTC.

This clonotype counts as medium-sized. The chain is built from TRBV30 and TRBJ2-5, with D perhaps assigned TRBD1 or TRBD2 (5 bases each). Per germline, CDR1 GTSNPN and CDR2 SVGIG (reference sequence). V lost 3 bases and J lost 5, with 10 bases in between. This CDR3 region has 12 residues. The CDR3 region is CAWSSGQETQYF. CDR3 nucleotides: TGTGCCTGGAGCTCGGGGCAGGAGACCCAGTACTTC.

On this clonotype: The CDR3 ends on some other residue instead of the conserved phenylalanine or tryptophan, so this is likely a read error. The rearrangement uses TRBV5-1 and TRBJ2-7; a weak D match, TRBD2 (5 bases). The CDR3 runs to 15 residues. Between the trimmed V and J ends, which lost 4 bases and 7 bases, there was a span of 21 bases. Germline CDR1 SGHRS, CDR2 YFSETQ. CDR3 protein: CASSPRAGFVYEQYS. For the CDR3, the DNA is TGCGCCAGCAGCCCGAGGGCGGGCTTCGTTTATGAGCAGTACTCC.

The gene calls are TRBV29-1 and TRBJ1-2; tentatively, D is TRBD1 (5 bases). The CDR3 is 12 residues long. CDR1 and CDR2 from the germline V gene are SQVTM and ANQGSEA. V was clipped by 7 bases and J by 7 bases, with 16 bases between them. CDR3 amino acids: CSAVSWGGGYTF. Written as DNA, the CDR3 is TGCAGCGCTGTATCTTGGGGCGGTGGCTACACCTTC.

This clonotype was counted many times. The CDR3 DNA follows: TGTGCCATCAGGGGCAGCCAGGGCGACAATGAGCAGTTCTTC. Translated: CAIRGSQGDNEQFF. This chain uses TRBV10-3 with TRBJ2-1; D may be TRBD1 (5 bases). The ends were cut back, 6 bases at V and 5 bases at J, with 14 bases in the middle. Per germline, CDR1 ENHRY and CDR2 SYGVKD. The CDR3 is made up of 14 amino acids.

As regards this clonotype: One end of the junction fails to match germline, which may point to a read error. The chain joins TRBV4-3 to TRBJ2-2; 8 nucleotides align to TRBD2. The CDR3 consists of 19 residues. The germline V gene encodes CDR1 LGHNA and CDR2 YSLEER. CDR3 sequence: CASSVLAEGPPSNTGELFF. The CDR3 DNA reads TGCGCCAGCAGCGTACTAGCGGAAGGGCCTCCTTCGAACACCGGTGAGCTGTTTTTT.

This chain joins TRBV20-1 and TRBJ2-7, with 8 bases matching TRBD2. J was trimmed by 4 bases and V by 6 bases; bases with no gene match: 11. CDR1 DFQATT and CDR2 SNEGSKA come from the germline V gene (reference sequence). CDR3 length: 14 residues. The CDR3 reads CSAPRTSGGYEQYF. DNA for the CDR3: TGCAGTGCACCCCGTACTAGCGGAGGATACGAGCAGTACTTC.

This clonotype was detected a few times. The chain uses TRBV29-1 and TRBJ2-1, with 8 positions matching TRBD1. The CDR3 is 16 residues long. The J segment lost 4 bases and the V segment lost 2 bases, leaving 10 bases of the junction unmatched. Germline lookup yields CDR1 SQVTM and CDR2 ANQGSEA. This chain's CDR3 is CSVEWDRIRSYNEQFF. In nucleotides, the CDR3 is TGCAGCGTTGAATGGGACAGGATTAGATCTTACAATGAGCAGTTCTTC.

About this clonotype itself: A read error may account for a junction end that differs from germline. Here the CDR3 DNA reads TGTGCCAGCACTTCGGGCAGGGTTCACGGCTACACCTTT. Residues: CASTSGRVHGYTF. This sequence joins TRBV6-5 and TRBJ1-2; D might be TRBD1 (5 bases). The CDR3 spans 13 residues. The germline V gene has CDR1 MNHEY and CDR2 SVGAGI.

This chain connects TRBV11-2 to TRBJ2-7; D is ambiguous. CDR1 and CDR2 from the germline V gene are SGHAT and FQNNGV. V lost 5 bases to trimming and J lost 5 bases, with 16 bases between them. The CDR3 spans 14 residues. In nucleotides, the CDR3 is TGTGCCAGCAGCCCGATACCCCTCACCCACGAGCAGTACTTC. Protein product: CASSPIPLTHEQYF.

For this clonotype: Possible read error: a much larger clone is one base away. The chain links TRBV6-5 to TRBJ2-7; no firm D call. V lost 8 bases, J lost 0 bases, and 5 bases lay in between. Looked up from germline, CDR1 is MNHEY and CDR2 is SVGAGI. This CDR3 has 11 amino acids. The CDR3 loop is CASWSSYEQYF. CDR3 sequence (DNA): TGTGCCAGCTGGTCCTCCTACGAGCAGTACTTC.

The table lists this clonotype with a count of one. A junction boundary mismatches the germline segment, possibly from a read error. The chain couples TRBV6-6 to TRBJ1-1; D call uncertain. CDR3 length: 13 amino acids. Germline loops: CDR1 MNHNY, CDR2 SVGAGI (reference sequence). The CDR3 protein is CASSYESLTEAFF. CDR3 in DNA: TGTGCCAGCAGTTACGAGAGTCTCACTGAGGCTTTCTTT.

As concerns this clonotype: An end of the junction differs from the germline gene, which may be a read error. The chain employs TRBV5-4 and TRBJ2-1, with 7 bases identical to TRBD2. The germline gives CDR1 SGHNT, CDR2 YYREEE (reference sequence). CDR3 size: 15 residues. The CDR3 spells CASNLMLGDYNEQFF. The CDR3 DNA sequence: TGTGCCAGCAACCTGATGCTGGGGGACTACAACGAGCAGTTCTTC.

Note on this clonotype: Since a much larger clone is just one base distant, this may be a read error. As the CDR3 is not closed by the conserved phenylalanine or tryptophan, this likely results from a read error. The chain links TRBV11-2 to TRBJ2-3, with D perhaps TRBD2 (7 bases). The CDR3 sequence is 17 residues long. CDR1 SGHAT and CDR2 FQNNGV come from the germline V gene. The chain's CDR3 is CASNLGGLTHTSDTQYY. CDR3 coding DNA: TGTGCCAGCAACTTAGGGGGACTAACGCACACGTCAGATACGCAGTATTAT.

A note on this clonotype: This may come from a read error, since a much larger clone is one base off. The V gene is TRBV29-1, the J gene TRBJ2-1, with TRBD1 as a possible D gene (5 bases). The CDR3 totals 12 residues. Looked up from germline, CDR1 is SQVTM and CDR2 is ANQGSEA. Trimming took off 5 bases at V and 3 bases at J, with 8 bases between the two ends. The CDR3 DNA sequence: TGCAGCGTTCAGGACAACTACAATGAGCAGTTCTTC. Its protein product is CSVQDNYNEQFF.

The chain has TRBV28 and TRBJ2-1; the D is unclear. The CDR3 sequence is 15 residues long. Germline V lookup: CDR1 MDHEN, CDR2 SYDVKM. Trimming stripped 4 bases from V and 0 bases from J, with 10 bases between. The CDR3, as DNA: TGTGCCAGCAGTTCGGTCATCTACTCCTACAATGAGCAGTTCTTC. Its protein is CASSSVIYSYNEQFF.

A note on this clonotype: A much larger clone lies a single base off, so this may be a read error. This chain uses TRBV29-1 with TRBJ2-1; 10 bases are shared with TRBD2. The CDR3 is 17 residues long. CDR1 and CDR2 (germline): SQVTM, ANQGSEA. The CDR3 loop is CSVEVLGTSDSFNEQFF. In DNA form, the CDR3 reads TGCAGCGTTGAAGTCCTCGGGACTAGCGACTCCTTCAATGAGCAGTTCTTC.

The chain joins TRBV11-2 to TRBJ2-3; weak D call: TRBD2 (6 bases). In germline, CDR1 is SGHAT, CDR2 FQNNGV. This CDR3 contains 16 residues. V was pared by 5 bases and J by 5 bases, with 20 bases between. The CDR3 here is CASSQTRRGRGDTQYF. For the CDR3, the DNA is TGTGCCAGCAGCCAGACGCGGCGGGGAAGGGGAGATACGCAGTATTTT. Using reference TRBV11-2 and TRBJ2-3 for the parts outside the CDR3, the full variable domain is EAGVAQSPRYKIIEKRQSVAFWCNPISGHATLYWYQQILGQGPKLLIQFQNNGVVDDSQLPKDRFSAERLKGVDSTLKIQPAKLEDSAVYLCASSQTRRGRGDTQYFGPGTRLTVL.

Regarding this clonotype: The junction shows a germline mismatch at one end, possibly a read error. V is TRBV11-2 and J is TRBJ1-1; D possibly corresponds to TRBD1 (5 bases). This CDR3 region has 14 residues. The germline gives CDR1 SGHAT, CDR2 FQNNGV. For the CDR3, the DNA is TGTGCCAGCAGCTTAGGACTCGGGGCCACTGAAGCTGTCTTT. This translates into CASSLGLGATEAVF.

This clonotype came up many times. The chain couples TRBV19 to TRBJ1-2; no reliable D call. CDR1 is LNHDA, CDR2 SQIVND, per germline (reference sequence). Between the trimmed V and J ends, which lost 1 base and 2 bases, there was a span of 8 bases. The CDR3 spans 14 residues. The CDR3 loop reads CASSIGVQNYGYTF. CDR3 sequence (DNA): TGTGCCAGTAGTATAGGGGTACAGAACTATGGCTACACCTTC.

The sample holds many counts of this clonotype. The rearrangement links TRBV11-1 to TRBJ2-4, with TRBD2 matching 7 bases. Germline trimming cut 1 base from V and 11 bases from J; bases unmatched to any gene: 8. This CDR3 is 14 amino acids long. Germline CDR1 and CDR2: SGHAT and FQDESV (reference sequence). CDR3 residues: CASSLVGREGVQYF. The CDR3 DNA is TGTGCCAGCAGCTTAGTCGGCAGGGAGGGCGTTCAGTACTTC.

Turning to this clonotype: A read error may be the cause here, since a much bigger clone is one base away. The CDR3 bases are TGCAGCGTTGCCGGGACCCCGGATGAAAAACTGTTTTTT. This translates into CSVAGTPDEKLFF. J is TRBJ1-4 and V is TRBV29-1; D is perhaps TRBD1 (5 bases). This CDR3 region has 13 residues. The V gene's germline CDR1 is SQVTM and CDR2 ANQGSEA. V lost 4 bases and J 6 bases, leaving 12 bases between the germline ends.

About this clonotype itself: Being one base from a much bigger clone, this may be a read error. The CDR3 DNA reads TGTGCCAGCGGGGGACAGGTGGAGTACAATGAGCAGTTCTTC. Its protein product is CASGGQVEYNEQFF. The chain uses TRBV6-1 and TRBJ2-1, with 8 nucleotides matching TRBD1. This CDR3 spans 14 amino acids. V lost 8 bases to trimming and J lost 4 bases; unmatched junction nucleotides: 7. Germline lookup yields CDR1 MNHNS and CDR2 SASEGT.

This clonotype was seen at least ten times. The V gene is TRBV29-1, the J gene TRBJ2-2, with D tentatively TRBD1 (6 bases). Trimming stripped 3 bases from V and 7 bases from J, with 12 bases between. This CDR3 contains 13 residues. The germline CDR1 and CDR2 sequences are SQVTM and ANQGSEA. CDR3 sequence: CSVDRLGGGELFF. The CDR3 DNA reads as TGCAGCGTTGATCGCTTAGGGGGCGGGGAGCTGTTTTTT.

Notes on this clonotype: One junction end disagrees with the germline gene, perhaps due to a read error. CDR3: CVSSPFGTEADTQYF. For the CDR3, the DNA is TGTGTCAGCAGCCCGTTCGGGACGGAGGCGGATACGCAGTATTTT. The V gene is TRBV5-4, the J gene TRBJ2-3; D tentatively fits TRBD1 or TRBD2 (5 bases each). Germline V gives CDR1 SGHNT, CDR2 YYREEE (reference sequence). The CDR3 spans 15 residues. The variable domain in full, with the rest retrieved from reference TRBV5-4 and TRBJ2-3, is ETGVTQSPTHLIKTRGQQVTLRCSSQSGHNTVSWYQQALGQGPQFIFQYYREEENGRGNFPPRFSGLQFPNYSSELNVNALELDDSALYLCVSSPFGTEADTQYFGPGTRLTVL.

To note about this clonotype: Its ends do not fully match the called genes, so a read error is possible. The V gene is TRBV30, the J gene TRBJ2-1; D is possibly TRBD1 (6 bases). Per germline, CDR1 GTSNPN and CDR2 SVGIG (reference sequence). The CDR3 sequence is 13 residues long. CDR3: CACAGTPYNGQFF. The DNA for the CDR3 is TGTGCCTGTGCCGGGACACCCTACAATGGGCAGTTCTTC.

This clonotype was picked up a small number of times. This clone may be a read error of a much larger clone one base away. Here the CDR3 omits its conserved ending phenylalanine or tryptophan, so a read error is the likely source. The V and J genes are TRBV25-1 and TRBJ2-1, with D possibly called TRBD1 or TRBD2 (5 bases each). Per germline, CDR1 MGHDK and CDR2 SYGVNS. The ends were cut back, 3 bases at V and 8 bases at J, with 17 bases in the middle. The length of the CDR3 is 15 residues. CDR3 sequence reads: CASSDGAPGKDEQFS. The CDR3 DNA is TGTGCCAGCAGTGACGGGGCCCCTGGGAAGGATGAGCAGTTCTCC.

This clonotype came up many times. CDR3: CASSHRYEQFF. The CDR3 DNA reads as TGTGCCAGCAGCCATAGGTATGAGCAGTTCTTC. The rearrangement links TRBV4-2 to TRBJ2-1; D is ambiguous. The CDR3 is 11 residues long. V shed 3 bases and J shed 8 bases, with 5 bases lying between them. CDR1 LGHNA and CDR2 YNFKEQ come from the germline V gene.

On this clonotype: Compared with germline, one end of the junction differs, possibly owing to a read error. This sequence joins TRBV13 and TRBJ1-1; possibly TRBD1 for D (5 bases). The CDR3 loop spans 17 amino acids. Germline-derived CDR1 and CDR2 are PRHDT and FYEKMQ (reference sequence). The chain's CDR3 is CGSNLGGFGIGGTEAFF. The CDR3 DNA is TGTGGCAGCAACTTAGGAGGGTTTGGCATTGGGGGCACTGAAGCTTTCTTT.

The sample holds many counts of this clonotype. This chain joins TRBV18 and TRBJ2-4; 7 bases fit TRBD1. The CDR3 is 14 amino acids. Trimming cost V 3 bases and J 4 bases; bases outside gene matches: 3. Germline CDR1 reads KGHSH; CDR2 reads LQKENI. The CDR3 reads CASSPGQLKNIQYF. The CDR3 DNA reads TGTGCCAGCTCACCGGGACAGCTGAAAAACATTCAGTACTTC.

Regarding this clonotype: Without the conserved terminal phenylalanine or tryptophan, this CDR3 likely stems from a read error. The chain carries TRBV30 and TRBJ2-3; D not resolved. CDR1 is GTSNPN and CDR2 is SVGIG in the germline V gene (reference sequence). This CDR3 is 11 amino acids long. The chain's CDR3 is CALSSPDTQYL. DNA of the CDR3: TGTGCCTTGAGTAGCCCAGATACGCAGTATCTT.